This TCR beta chain was observed in a study of identifying expanded T cells in peripheral blood. Study findings and constraints: Technical replicates showed 0.9 to 1.5 changed clones; about two weeks roughly 18; four weeks 19.

Profiled with immunoSEQ multiplex PCR; TCRdb holds only in-frame clones, not every one. Of around 82,000 clones in the sample, over 80% were seen once. Comment on this clone: Its specificity is unknown.

J lost 1 base, V lost 3 bases, and 5 bases had no gene match. This CDR3 spans 15 amino acids. CDR1 is LNHDA, CDR2 SQIVND, per germline (reference sequence). The V call is TRBV19, the J call TRBJ2-5; 7 bases are shared with TRBD1. The TCR comes from a person between 18 and 69 years old in good health. Sequencing was performed on blood. The CDR3 nucleotides are TGTGCCAGTAGTATGTGGGACAGCCTCCAAGAGACCCAGTACTTC. This gives the protein CASSMWDSLQETQYF.